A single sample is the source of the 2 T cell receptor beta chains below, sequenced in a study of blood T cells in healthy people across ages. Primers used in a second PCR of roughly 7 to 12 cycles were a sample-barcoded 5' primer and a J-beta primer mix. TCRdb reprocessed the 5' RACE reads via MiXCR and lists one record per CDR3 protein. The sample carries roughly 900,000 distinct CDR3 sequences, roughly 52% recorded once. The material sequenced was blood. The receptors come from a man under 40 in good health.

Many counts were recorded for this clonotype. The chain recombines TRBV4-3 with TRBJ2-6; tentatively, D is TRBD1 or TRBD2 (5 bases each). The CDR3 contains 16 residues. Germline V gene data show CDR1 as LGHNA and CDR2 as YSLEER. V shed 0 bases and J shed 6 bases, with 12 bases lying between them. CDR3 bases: TGCGCCAGCAGCCAAGAGGGGGTTTTGACGGCCAACGTCCTGACTTTC. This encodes CASSQEGVLTANVLTF.

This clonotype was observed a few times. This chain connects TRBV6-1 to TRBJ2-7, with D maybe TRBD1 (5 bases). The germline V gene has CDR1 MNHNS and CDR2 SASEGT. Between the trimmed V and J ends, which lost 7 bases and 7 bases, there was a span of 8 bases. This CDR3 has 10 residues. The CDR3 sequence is CASNAGEQYF. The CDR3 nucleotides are TGTGCCAGCAATGCAGGGGAGCAGTACTTC.